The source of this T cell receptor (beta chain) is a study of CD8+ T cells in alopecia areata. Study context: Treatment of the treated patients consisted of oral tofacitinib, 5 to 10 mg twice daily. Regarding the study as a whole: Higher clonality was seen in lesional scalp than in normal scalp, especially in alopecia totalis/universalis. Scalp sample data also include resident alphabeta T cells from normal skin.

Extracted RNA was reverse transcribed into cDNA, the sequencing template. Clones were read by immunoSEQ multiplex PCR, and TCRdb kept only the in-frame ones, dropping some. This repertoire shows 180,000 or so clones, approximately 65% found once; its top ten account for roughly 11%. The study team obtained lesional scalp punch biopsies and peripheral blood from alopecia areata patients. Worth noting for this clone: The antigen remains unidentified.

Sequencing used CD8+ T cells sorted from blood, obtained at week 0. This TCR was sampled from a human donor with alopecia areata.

The CDR3: CASSLWGGLGETQYF. The CDR3 coding sequence is TGTGCCAGCAGTTTATGGGGGGGCCTAGGAGAGACCCAGTACTTC. The chain uses TRBV25-1 and TRBJ2-5; weak D call: TRBD2 (7 bases). The CDR3 is made up of 15 amino acids. The germline gives CDR1 MGHDK, CDR2 SYGVNS. V shed 5 bases and J shed 4 bases, with 17 bases lying between them.